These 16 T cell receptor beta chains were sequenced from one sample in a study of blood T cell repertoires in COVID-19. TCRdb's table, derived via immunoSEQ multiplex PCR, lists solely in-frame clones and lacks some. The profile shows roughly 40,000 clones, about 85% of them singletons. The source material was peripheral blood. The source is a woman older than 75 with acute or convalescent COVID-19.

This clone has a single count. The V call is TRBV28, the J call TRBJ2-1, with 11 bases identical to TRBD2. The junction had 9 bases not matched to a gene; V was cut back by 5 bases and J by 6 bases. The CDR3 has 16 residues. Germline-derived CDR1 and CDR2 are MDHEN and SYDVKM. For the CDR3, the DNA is TGTGCCAGCAGTCGTTTAGCGGGAGGGAGTGGCAATGAGCAGTTCTTC. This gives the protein CASSRLAGGSGNEQFF.

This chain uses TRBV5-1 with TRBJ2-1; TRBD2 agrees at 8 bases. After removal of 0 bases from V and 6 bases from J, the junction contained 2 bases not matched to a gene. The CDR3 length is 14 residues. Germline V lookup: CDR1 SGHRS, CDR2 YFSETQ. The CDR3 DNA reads TGCGCCAGCAGCTTGGGACTAGCGATCAATGAGCAGTTCTTC. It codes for CASSLGLAINEQFF.

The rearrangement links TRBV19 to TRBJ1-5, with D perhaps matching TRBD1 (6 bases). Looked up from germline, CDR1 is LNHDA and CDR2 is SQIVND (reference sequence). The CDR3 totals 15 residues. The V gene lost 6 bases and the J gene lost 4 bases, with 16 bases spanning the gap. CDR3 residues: CASSPLSGQNQPQHF. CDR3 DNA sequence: TGTGCCAGTAGCCCCCTCAGTGGACAGAATCAGCCCCAGCATTTT. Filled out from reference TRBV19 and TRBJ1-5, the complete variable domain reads DGGITQSPKYLFRKEGQNVTLSCEQNLNHDAMYWYRQDPGQGLRLIYYSQIVNDFQKGDIAEGYSVSREKKESFPLTVTSAQKNPTAFYLCASSPLSGQNQPQHFGDGTRLSIL.

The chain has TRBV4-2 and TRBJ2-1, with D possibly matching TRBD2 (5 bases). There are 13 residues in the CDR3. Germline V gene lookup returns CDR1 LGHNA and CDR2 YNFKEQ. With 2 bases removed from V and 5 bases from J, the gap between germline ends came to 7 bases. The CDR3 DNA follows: TGTGCCAGCAGCCAACTCGGGAACAATGAGCAGTTCTTC. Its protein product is CASSQLGNNEQFF.

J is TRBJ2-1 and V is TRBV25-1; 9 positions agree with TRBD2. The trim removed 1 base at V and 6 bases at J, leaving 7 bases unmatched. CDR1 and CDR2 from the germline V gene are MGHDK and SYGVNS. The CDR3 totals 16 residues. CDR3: CASSEWGGRAPNEQFF. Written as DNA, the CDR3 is TGTGCCAGCAGTGAATGGGGCGGGAGGGCCCCCAATGAGCAGTTCTTC.

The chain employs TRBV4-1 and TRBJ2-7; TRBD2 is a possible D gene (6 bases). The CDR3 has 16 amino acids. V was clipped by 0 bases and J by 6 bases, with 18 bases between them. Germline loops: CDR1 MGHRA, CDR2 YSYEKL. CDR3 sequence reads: CASSQDEGRGNLEQYF. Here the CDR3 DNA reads TGCGCCAGCAGCCAAGATGAAGGGCGGGGAAACCTCGAGCAGTACTTC.

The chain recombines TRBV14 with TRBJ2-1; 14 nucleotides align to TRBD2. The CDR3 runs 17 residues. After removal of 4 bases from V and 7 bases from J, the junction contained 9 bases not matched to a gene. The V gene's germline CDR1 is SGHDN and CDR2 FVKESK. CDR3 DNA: TGTGCCAGCAGCCCGCGCCGGACTAGCGGGGGGTGGAATGAGCAGTTCTTC. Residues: CASSPRRTSGGWNEQFF.

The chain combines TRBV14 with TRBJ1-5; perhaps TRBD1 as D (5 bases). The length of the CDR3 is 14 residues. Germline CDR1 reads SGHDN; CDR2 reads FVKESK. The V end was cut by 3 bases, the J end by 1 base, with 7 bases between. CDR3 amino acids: CASSQGGSNQPQHF. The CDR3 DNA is TGTGCCAGCAGCCAGGGGGGAAGCAATCAGCCCCAGCATTTT.

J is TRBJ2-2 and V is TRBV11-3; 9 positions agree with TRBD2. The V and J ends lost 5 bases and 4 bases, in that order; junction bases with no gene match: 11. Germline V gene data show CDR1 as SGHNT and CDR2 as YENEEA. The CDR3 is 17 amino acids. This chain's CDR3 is CASSPIAGEVTTGELFF. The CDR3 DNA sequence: TGTGCCAGCAGCCCGATAGCGGGAGAGGTTACCACCGGGGAGCTGTTTTTT. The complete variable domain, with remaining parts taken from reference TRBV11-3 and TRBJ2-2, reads EAGVVQSPRYKIIEKKQPVAFWCNPISGHNTLYWYLQNLGQGPELLIRYENEEAVDDSQLPKDRFSAERLKGVDSTLKIQPAELGDSAVYLCASSPIAGEVTTGELFFGEGSRLTVL.

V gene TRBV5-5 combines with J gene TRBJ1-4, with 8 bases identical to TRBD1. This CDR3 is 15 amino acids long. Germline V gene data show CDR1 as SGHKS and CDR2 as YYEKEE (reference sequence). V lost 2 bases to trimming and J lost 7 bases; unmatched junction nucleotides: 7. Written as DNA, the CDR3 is TGTGCCAGCAGCTTCGACACAGGGGGTACTGAAAAACTGTTTTTT. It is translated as CASSFDTGGTEKLFF.

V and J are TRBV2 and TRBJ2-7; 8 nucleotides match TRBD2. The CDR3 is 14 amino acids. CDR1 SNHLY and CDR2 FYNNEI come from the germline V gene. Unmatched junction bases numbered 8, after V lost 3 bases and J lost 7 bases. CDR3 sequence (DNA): TGTGCCAGCAGTGATCCGGGAGGGCCTAAAGAGCAGTACTTC. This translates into CASSDPGGPKEQYF.

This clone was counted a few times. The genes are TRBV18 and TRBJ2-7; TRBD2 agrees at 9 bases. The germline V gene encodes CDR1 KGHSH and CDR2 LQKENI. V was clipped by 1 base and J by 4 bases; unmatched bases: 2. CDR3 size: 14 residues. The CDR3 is CASSPRREGYEQYF. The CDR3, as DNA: TGTGCCAGCTCACCACGGCGGGAGGGGTACGAGCAGTACTTC.

The CDR3 loop reads CASSRTSDYNEQFF. CDR3 sequence (DNA): TGCGCCAGCAGCCGGACTAGCGACTACAATGAGCAGTTCTTC. J is TRBJ2-1 and V is TRBV5-1, with TRBD2 matching 9 bases. Per the germline V gene, CDR1 is SGHRS and CDR2 is YFSETQ. The CDR3 loop spans 14 amino acids. V shed 4 bases and J 3 bases; nucleotides not matched to a gene: 2.

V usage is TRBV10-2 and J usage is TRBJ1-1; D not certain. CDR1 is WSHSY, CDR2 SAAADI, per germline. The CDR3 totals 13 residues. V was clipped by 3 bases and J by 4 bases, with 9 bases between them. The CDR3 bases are TGCGCCAGCAGTGACAGCACGGGCACTGAAGCTTTCTTT. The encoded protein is CASSDSTGTEAFF.

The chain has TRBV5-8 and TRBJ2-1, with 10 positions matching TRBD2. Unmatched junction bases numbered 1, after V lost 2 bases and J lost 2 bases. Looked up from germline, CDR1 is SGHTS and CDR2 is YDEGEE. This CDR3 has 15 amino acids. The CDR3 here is CASSFSGGPYNEQFF. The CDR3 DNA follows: TGTGCCAGCAGCTTTAGCGGGGGGCCCTACAATGAGCAGTTCTTC.

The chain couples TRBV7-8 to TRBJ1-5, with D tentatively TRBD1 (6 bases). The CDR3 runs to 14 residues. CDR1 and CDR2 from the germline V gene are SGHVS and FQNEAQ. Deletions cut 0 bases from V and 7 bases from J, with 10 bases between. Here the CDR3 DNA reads TGTGCCAGCAGCTTAGCGACAGGAAACCAGCCCCAGCATTTT. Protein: CASSLATGNQPQHF. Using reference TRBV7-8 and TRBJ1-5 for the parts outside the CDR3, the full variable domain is GAGVSQSPRYKVAKRGQDVALRCDPISGHVSLFWYQQALGQGPEFLTYFQNEAQLDKSGLPSDRFFAERPEGSVSTLKIQRTQQEDSAVYLCASSLATGNQPQHFGDGTRLSIL.